The rows below give T cell receptor beta chains drawn from one sample of a study of human T cells and chemical hapten exposure. TCRdb fed the RACE reads into MiXCR, producing one record per CDR3 protein. The profile covers more than 85,000 distinct CDR3 sequences, with 9.2% appearing a single time and 2.5% to 3.5% taken by the ten largest. The sequenced sample was whole blood, obtained in connection with sensitization to the hapten diphenylcyclopropenone (DPC). All receptors come from a woman in her thirties or forties with alopecia areata. Some clones in this sample may be carry-over from other donors' samples. The CDR3 runs from the conserved cysteine through the conserved F or W. The order of the fields is CDR3 DNA, CDR3 protein, clone size, V gene, J gene, D gene. D genes are given only for firm matches. The listing skips clone size in some rows; elsewhere it reads once, few, many or a size class.

DNA: TGTGCCAGCAAGGGGGGGTCCAATGAGCAGTTCTTC; CDR3: CASKGGSNEQFF; size: many; V: TRBV27; J: TRBJ2-1; D: NA
DNA: TGTGCCAGCAGCGCCGGGACGGTGAGCTCCTACGAGCAGTACTTC; CDR3: CASSAGTVSSYEQYF; size: NA; V: TRBV9; J: TRBJ2-7; D: NA
DNA: TGTGCCAGCAGCTTCTCCTACGAGCAGTACTTC; CDR3: CASSFSYEQYF; size: many; V: TRBV6-2/TRBV6-3; J: TRBJ2-7; D: NA
DNA: TGCGCCAGCAGTCAATCTCACGCTATTCACTACGAGCAGTACTTC; CDR3: CASSQSHAIHYEQYF; size: NA; V: TRBV23-1; J: TRBJ2-7; D: NA
DNA: TGTGCCAGCACGGGTAGAAATAAGCAGTTCTTC; CDR3: CASTGRNKQFF; size: few; V: TRBV6-2/TRBV6-3; J: TRBJ2-1; D: NA
DNA: TGTGCCAGCAGCCTGATAGGAGTAGCGGACCTCACCGGGGAGCTGTTTTTT; CDR3: CASSLIGVADLTGELFF; size: NA; V: TRBV7-8; J: TRBJ2-2; D: NA
DNA: TGTGCCAGCAGCGAACAGGGATATGCTGGAAACACCATATATTTT; CDR3: CASSEQGYAGNTIYF; size: few; V: TRBV7-6; J: TRBJ1-3; D: NA
DNA: TGTGCCAGCAGCTTGGGTTTCGGGGCCCCTGAAGCTTTCTTT; CDR3: CASSLGFGAPEAFF; size: few; V: TRBV7-8; J: TRBJ1-1; D: NA
DNA: TGTGCCAGCAGCTTAGACGGACATTCGAACACTGAAGCTTTCTTT; CDR3: CASSLDGHSNTEAFF; size: NA; V: TRBV7-8; J: TRBJ1-1; D: NA
DNA: TGTGCCAGTTACTGGGGGCCTAACTATGGCTACACCTTC; CDR3: CASYWGPNYGYTF; size: many; V: TRBV19; J: TRBJ1-2; D: NA
DNA: TGTGCCAGCAGCCATGCAGCGGGGGGACAAGAGACCCAGTACTTC; CDR3: CASSHAAGGQETQYF; size: few; V: TRBV3-1; J: TRBJ2-5; D: TRBD2
DNA: TGTGCCAGCAGTAACCGCCGGACGGATACGCAGTATTTT; CDR3: CASSNRRTDTQYF; size: many; V: TRBV27; J: TRBJ2-3; D: NA
DNA: TGTGCCAGCAGTTTATCCGGTATTGGGGCTTTCTTT; CDR3: CASSLSGIGAFF; size: NA; V: TRBV12-3/TRBV12-4; J: TRBJ1-1; D: NA
DNA: TGTGCCAGAATGGCGGGACAGGGGTATAACGAGCAGTACTTC; CDR3: CARMAGQGYNEQYF; size: many; V: TRBV3-2; J: TRBJ2-7; D: NA
DNA: TGTGCCTGGAGCTGGATCTCTGGAAACACCATATATTTT; CDR3: CAWSWISGNTIYF; size: few; V: TRBV30; J: TRBJ1-3; D: NA
DNA: TGCGCCAGCAGCCAAGATTTGGGACAGGGAAATCAGCCCCAGCATTTT; CDR3: CASSQDLGQGNQPQHF; size: NA; V: TRBV4-3; J: TRBJ1-5; D: TRBD1
DNA: TGTGCCAGCACCGTAGTCGAAACCGGGGAGCTGTTTTTT; CDR3: CASTVVETGELFF; size: many; V: TRBV5-4; J: TRBJ2-2; D: NA
DNA: TGTGCCAGCAGTCAGACTATCCTCTACGAGCAGTACTTC; CDR3: CASSQTILYEQYF; size: few; V: TRBV12-3/TRBV12-4; J: TRBJ2-7; D: NA
DNA: TGTGCCAGCAGCCTGAGGGTCTCCCTCTCTGGGGCCAACGTCCTGACTTTC; CDR3: CASSLRVSLSGANVLTF; size: NA; V: TRBV7-3; J: TRBJ2-6; D: NA
DNA: TGTGCCAGCAGTTACTCGGGGAGCCTAACCTACGAGCAGTACTTC; CDR3: CASSYSGSLTYEQYF; size: NA; V: TRBV6-5; J: TRBJ2-7; D: NA
DNA: TGTGCCAGCCGCGACAGGCCAACGGAGACCCAGTACTTC; CDR3: CASRDRPTETQYF; size: many; V: TRBV7-8; J: TRBJ2-5; D: NA
DNA: TGTGCCACCAGGGGGTCCTACGAGCAGTACTTC; CDR3: CATRGSYEQYF; size: few; V: TRBV28; J: TRBJ2-7; D: TRBD1
DNA: TGCGCCAGCAGCACCAGCGGGGAGAGAGAGACCCAGTACTTC; CDR3: CASSTSGERETQYF; size: many; V: TRBV4-3; J: TRBJ2-5; D: TRBD2
DNA: TGTGCCAGCAGCTTTTCTCTTTCTCGGGACAGCAATGAGCAGTTCTTC; CDR3: CASSFSLSRDSNEQFF; size: NA; V: TRBV7-9; J: TRBJ2-1; D: TRBD1
DNA: TGTGCCAGCAGCCGGAACCCGGCTGAAGCTTTCTTT; CDR3: CASSRNPAEAFF; size: many; V: TRBV11-2; J: TRBJ1-1; D: NA
DNA: TGTGCCAGCAGCCTCTCCCCCCACGAGCGGGGGCATCGAGAGACCCAGTACTTC; CDR3: CASSLSPHERGHRETQYF; size: many; V: TRBV9; J: TRBJ2-5; D: TRBD2
DNA: TGTGCCAGCAGTGGGGTAACCACTGAAGCTTTCTTT; CDR3: CASSGVTTEAFF; size: NA; V: TRBV5-4; J: TRBJ1-1; D: NA
DNA: TGTGCCAGCTCACCACGGACAGGGTTCTTGGAAGAGACCCAGTACTTC; CDR3: CASSPRTGFLEETQYF; size: NA; V: TRBV18; J: TRBJ2-5; D: TRBD1
DNA: TGTGCCAGCAGCCCTAGGGTGGGGGGCAATGAGCAGTTCTTC; CDR3: CASSPRVGGNEQFF; size: few; V: TRBV7-6; J: TRBJ2-1; D: NA
DNA: TGTGCCAGCAGGGGCCCATTGGCAGGGGGGTCTAACGAGCAGTACTTC; CDR3: CASRGPLAGGSNEQYF; size: many; V: TRBV27; J: TRBJ2-7; D: NA
DNA: TGCGCCAGCAGCCAGGGGACAGGGCCAGATACGCAGTATTTT; CDR3: CASSQGTGPDTQYF; size: many; V: TRBV4-3; J: TRBJ2-3; D: TRBD1
DNA: TGCGCCAGCAGCCAAGAGTCGAGGGGGAGCTACGAGCAGTACTTC; CDR3: CASSQESRGSYEQYF; size: NA; V: TRBV4-1; J: TRBJ2-7; D: NA
DNA: TGTGCCAGCAGTTATGAGTTAGGGGTCGTGGCGACCCAGTACTTC; CDR3: CASSYELGVVATQYF; size: few; V: TRBV6-6; J: TRBJ2-5; D: NA
DNA: TGCAGTGCTTGGGACTACGAGCAGTACTTC; CDR3: CSAWDYEQYF; size: many; V: TRBV20-1; J: TRBJ2-7; D: NA
DNA: TGTGCCAGCAGTTTAACCGGCAGGGTCACTGAAGCTTTCTTT; CDR3: CASSLTGRVTEAFF; size: NA; V: TRBV28; J: TRBJ1-1; D: NA
DNA: TGTGCCAGCAGCTTGGGGGGCCGAACCATTTACGAGCAGTACTTC; CDR3: CASSLGGRTIYEQYF; size: NA; V: TRBV5-6; J: TRBJ2-7; D: NA
DNA: TGTGCCAGCACCGGGGGCTACACAGATACGCAGTATTTT; CDR3: CASTGGYTDTQYF; size: many; V: TRBV11-2; J: TRBJ2-3; D: NA
DNA: TGTGCCAGCAGTTTCACGGTTTTTCGAGAGACCCAGTACTTC; CDR3: CASSFTVFRETQYF; size: many; V: TRBV28; J: TRBJ2-5; D: NA
DNA: TGCGCCAGCAGCCTCCTTGGGGAGACTGAAGCTTTCTTT; CDR3: CASSLLGETEAFF; size: many; V: TRBV5-1; J: TRBJ1-1; D: NA
DNA: TGTGCCAGCAGTTCCCCCCAGGGGAGGGGATCACCCCTCCACTTT; CDR3: CASSSPQGRGSPLHF; size: many; V: TRBV12-3/TRBV12-4; J: TRBJ1-6; D: NA
DNA: TGTGCCAGCCAAGGGGACAGGGGGCCTCTCGAGCAGTACTTC; CDR3: CASQGDRGPLEQYF; size: few; V: TRBV19; J: TRBJ2-7; D: TRBD1
DNA: TGTGCCAGCAGCCAGGGGCAGGGCCTGAGGGAGCAGTACTTC; CDR3: CASSQGQGLREQYF; size: NA; V: TRBV3-1; J: TRBJ2-7; D: NA
DNA: TGTGTCAGCAGAGGCACGTACCCTGAATCCTACAATGAGCAGTTCTTC; CDR3: CVSRGTYPESYNEQFF; size: NA; V: TRBV2; J: TRBJ2-1; D: NA
DNA: TGTGCCAGCAGCGTAAGACAGGGGTCTCGTGGCTACACCTTC; CDR3: CASSVRQGSRGYTF; size: NA; V: TRBV12-3/TRBV12-4; J: TRBJ1-2; D: TRBD1
DNA: TGTGCCAGCATGGGACCGTTCGACTACAATGAGCAGTTCTTC; CDR3: CASMGPFDYNEQFF; size: many; V: TRBV28; J: TRBJ2-1; D: NA
DNA: TGTGCCAGCAGCTCGAGTTACCTTAGCACAGATACGCAGTATTTT; CDR3: CASSSSYLSTDTQYF; size: NA; V: TRBV7-2; J: TRBJ2-3; D: NA
DNA: TGTGCCAGCAGCTACAGGGAGGACACTGAAGCTTTCTTT; CDR3: CASSYREDTEAFF; size: NA; V: TRBV11-2; J: TRBJ1-1; D: NA
DNA: TGTGCCAGCAGTTTAACGTCGGGACAGGGGCGCGAGCAGTACTTC; CDR3: CASSLTSGQGREQYF; size: NA; V: TRBV12-3/TRBV12-4; J: TRBJ2-7; D: TRBD1
DNA: TGTGCCAGCAGCCACCAACCTTCGGCACAGAGCTCCTACAATGAGCAGTTCTTC; CDR3: CASSHQPSAQSSYNEQFF; size: few; V: TRBV4-2; J: TRBJ2-1; D: NA
DNA: TGCGCCAGCAGTGAGGACAGGGTGAACACTGAAGCTTTCTTT; CDR3: CASSEDRVNTEAFF; size: few; V: TRBV10-1; J: TRBJ1-1; D: TRBD1
DNA: TGTGCCAGCAGCTTGCTACAAGAGACCCAGTACTTC; CDR3: CASSLLQETQYF; size: few; V: TRBV7-9; J: TRBJ2-5; D: NA
DNA: TGTGCCAGCAGTGAGGGACTAGCGGGAGCTTACAATGAGCAGTTCTTC; CDR3: CASSEGLAGAYNEQFF; size: many; V: TRBV6-5; J: TRBJ2-1; D: TRBD2
DNA: TGTGCCAGCAGTCAACGGTTGGGAGGGAACCAGCCCCAGCATTTT; CDR3: CASSQRLGGNQPQHF; size: NA; V: TRBV6-6; J: TRBJ1-5; D: NA
DNA: TGCAGTGCTAGAGATGGACCTCTCTACGAGCAGTACTTC; CDR3: CSARDGPLYEQYF; size: NA; V: TRBV20-1; J: TRBJ2-7; D: NA